The 22 T cell receptor beta chains presented below share a single source sample, sequenced in a study of blood T cell repertoires in COVID-19. Clones were read by immunoSEQ multiplex PCR, and TCRdb kept only the in-frame ones, dropping some. The data contain some 100,000 clones, approximately 82% of them singletons. What was sequenced was peripheral blood. These receptors came from a man in his fifties or sixties with active or convalescent COVID-19.

This clone has a single count. The rearrangement links TRBV5-1 to TRBJ2-3; 9 nucleotides match TRBD2. Unmatched junction bases numbered 7, after V lost 1 base and J lost 4 bases. The CDR3 sequence is 16 residues long. Per germline, CDR1 SGHRS and CDR2 YFSETQ. This chain's CDR3 is CASSLRGAGGADTQYF. In nucleotides, the CDR3 is TGCGCCAGCAGCTTGAGGGGAGCGGGGGGCGCAGATACGCAGTATTTT.

The chain recombines TRBV13 with TRBJ2-7, with TRBD2 matching over 15 bases. Unmatched junction bases numbered 4, after V lost 1 base and J lost 0 bases. This CDR3 is 18 amino acids long. Germline V gives CDR1 PRHDT, CDR2 FYEKMQ (reference sequence). The CDR3 region is CASSLEGLAGGNSYEQYF. CDR3 bases: TGTGCCAGCAGCTTAGAGGGACTAGCGGGGGGAAACTCCTACGAGCAGTACTTC.

The chain employs TRBV13 and TRBJ1-4; 9 positions match TRBD1. The trim removed 5 bases at V and 6 bases at J, leaving 4 bases unmatched. CDR3 length equals 14 residues. From germline, CDR1 is PRHDT and CDR2 FYEKMQ (reference sequence). The CDR3 bases are TGTGCCAGCAGCCACCGGGACAGGGATGAAAAACTGTTTTTT. It specifies CASSHRDRDEKLFF.

The chain links TRBV9 to TRBJ1-4; D is ambiguous. Germline-derived CDR1 and CDR2 are SGDLS and YYNGEE. Trimming took off 0 bases at V and 13 bases at J, with 16 bases between the two ends. CDR3 length: 14 amino acids. This CDR3 is CASSVDSQISALFF. CDR3 DNA: TGTGCCAGCAGCGTAGACAGCCAAATCTCGGCACTGTTTTTT.

CDR3 sequence (DNA): TGTGCCAGCAGTTCCCCGGGACAGGGGCTCTACAATGAGCAGTTCTTC. Amino acid sequence: CASSSPGQGLYNEQFF. The genes are TRBV27 and TRBJ2-1, with 10 nucleotides matching TRBD1. This CDR3 is built from 16 residues. The germline V gene has CDR1 MNHEY and CDR2 SMNVEV (reference sequence). Trimming at V came to 4 bases and at J to 3 bases, leaving 6 bases not matched to a gene.

The CDR3 protein is CASSRETSYNSPLHF. CDR3 nucleotides: TGTGCCAGCAGTCGGGAGACCTCCTATAATTCACCCCTCCACTTT. The gene calls are TRBV2 and TRBJ1-6; D gene ambiguous. The germline V and J ends were trimmed by 5 bases and 0 bases, with 8 bases remaining between them. Germline V CDR1 and CDR2: SNHLY, FYNNEI. This CDR3 is built from 15 residues.

The chain links TRBV30 to TRBJ2-6, with 10 bases lining up with TRBD1. This CDR3 region has 21 residues. Unmatched junction bases numbered 18, after V lost 0 bases and J lost 4 bases. Germline lookup yields CDR1 GTSNPN and CDR2 SVGIG (reference sequence). In DNA form, the CDR3 reads TGTGCCTGGAGTGTATTATGGGACAGGGGAAATATGGGAGGAGGGGCCAACGTCCTGACTTTC. It translates to CAWSVLWDRGNMGGGANVLTF.

The rearrangement joins TRBV18 to TRBJ1-5; perhaps TRBD1 as D (5 bases). Per the germline V gene, CDR1 is KGHSH and CDR2 is LQKENI. V was cut by 6 bases and J by 6 bases, with 21 bases left in between. There are 16 residues in the CDR3. The CDR3 protein is CASSERDRQGGQPQHF. CDR3 bases: TGTGCCAGCTCCGAAAGAGACCGGCAGGGCGGTCAGCCCCAGCATTTT.

The J gene is TRBJ2-2, the V gene TRBV28; D uncertain. The length of the CDR3 is 14 residues. The germline CDR1 and CDR2 sequences are MDHEN and SYDVKM. The CDR3 is CATLASQRTGELFF. For the CDR3, the DNA is TGTGCGACACTGGCGTCCCAAAGGACCGGGGAGCTGTTTTTT.

J is TRBJ2-1 and V is TRBV7-9, with TRBD2 matching 8 bases. The CDR3 sequence is 16 residues long. The ends lost 8 bases at V and 0 bases at J; junction bases unmatched: 9. The germline V gene has CDR1 SEHNR and CDR2 FQNEAQ (reference sequence). Here the CDR3 reads CASLGSGVLSYNEQFF. The CDR3 bases are TGTGCCAGCTTGGGTAGCGGGGTTCTCTCCTACAATGAGCAGTTCTTC.

V is TRBV19 and J is TRBJ1-6; D gene uncertain. Deletions cut 5 bases from V and 7 bases from J, with 6 bases between. This CDR3 is built from 12 residues. Germline V gene data show CDR1 as LNHDA and CDR2 as SQIVND (reference sequence). Here the CDR3 DNA reads TGTGCCAGTAGTTACGGGAATTCACCCCTCCACTTT. It specifies CASSYGNSPLHF.

This clone occurred once. The chain combines TRBV2 with TRBJ2-5, with a possible D match to TRBD1 (6 bases). Germline CDR1 reads SNHLY; CDR2 reads FYNNEI. The CDR3 extends over 15 amino acids. V lost 4 bases and J 3 bases, leaving 15 bases between the germline ends. CDR3 nucleotide sequence: TGTGCCAGCAGTGGAGCAACAGGGCGGGAAGAGACCCAGTACTTC. Translation gives CASSGATGREETQYF.

The rearrangement uses TRBV5-4 and TRBJ1-6, with D possibly TRBD1 on 6 matching bases. Per the germline V gene, CDR1 is SGHNT and CDR2 is YYREEE (reference sequence). The CDR3 totals 14 residues. V gave up 4 bases and J gave up 7 bases, with 12 bases separating them. The CDR3 spells CASSHRDTNSPLHF. The CDR3 nucleotides are TGTGCCAGCAGCCACCGGGACACAAATTCACCCCTCCACTTT.

The chain has TRBV4-1 and TRBJ1-3; TRBD1 matches at 7 bases. With V trimmed by 4 bases and J by 3 bases, 6 bases remained unmatched. The germline V gene encodes CDR1 MGHRA and CDR2 YSYEKL. The length of the CDR3 is 15 residues. Here the CDR3 DNA reads TGCGCCAGCAGCCGAACAGGGGAAAGTGGAAACACCATATATTTT. Its protein is CASSRTGESGNTIYF.

The genes are TRBV7-8 and TRBJ2-1; D perhaps matches TRBD2 (6 bases). V lost 5 bases, J lost 5 bases, and 16 bases lay in between. The germline V gene has CDR1 SGHVS and CDR2 FQNEAQ. CDR3 length: 15 residues. The CDR3 reads CASSPLGRTNNEQFF. DNA of the CDR3: TGTGCCAGCAGCCCCTTGGGGAGGACGAACAATGAGCAGTTCTTC.

The chain links TRBV19 to TRBJ1-5; 10 nucleotides align to TRBD1. CDR1 is LNHDA, CDR2 SQIVND, per germline (reference sequence). V shed 4 bases and J 3 bases; nucleotides not matched to a gene: 9. The CDR3 runs to 17 residues. The CDR3 DNA reads as TGTGCCAGTAGTACCTATATCGGGACAGGGGCCAATCAGCCCCAGCATTTT. Encoded protein: CASSTYIGTGANQPQHF.

The chain couples TRBV2 to TRBJ2-7; D not resolved. CDR1 is SNHLY, CDR2 FYNNEI, per germline. The CDR3 consists of 13 residues. The V end was cut by 0 bases, the J end by 4 bases, with 7 bases between. Here the CDR3 DNA reads TGTGCCAGCAGTGAAGCGGAGCCGTACGAGCAGTACGTC. Its translation: CASSEAEPYEQYV.

A word on this clone: This CDR3 is also generated by other DNA sequences in the sample. The chain recombines TRBV11-2 with TRBJ2-5, with D possibly TRBD2 on 6 matching bases. Deletions cut 1 base from V and 1 base from J, with 13 bases between. The CDR3 is made up of 16 amino acids. CDR1 and CDR2 from the germline V gene are SGHAT and FQNNGV. The CDR3 sequence is CASSLGNSGTQETQYF. The CDR3 coding sequence is TGTGCCAGCAGCTTAGGTAATAGCGGTACCCAAGAGACCCAGTACTTC.

Written as DNA, the CDR3 is TGCGCCAGCAGCTTTGCGGGGGCGGACACTGAAGCTTTCTTT. Protein: CASSFAGADTEAFF. The V gene is TRBV5-1, the J gene TRBJ1-1, with TRBD1 as a possible D gene (6 bases). CDR1 SGHRS and CDR2 YFSETQ come from the germline V gene. V dropped 2 bases and J dropped 3 bases, with 11 bases sitting between them. This CDR3 is built from 14 residues.

This clone was found once. The chain uses TRBV6-8 and TRBJ2-2, with 9 bases fitting TRBD1. J lost 3 bases, V lost 0 bases, and 2 bases had no gene match. This CDR3 is 16 amino acids long. Per the germline V gene, CDR1 is MNHGY and CDR2 is SAAAGT. The CDR3, as DNA: TGTGCCAGCAGTTACTCCCGGGACAGGGACACCGGGGAGCTGTTTTTT. Its protein is CASSYSRDRDTGELFF.

This chain uses TRBV6-2 or TRBV6-3 with TRBJ1-2; D perhaps matches TRBD1 (5 bases). The CDR3 covers 15 residues. V lost 2 bases and J 4 bases, leaving 14 bases between the germline ends. Germline V gene data show CDR1 as MNHEY and CDR2 as SVGEGT. The CDR3 bases are TGTGCCAGCAGTTACAGGGGCAGTGGGATCTATGGCTACACCTTC. Translating it yields CASSYRGSGIYGYTF.

The chain is built from TRBV28 and TRBJ1-2; D not certain. Looked up from germline, CDR1 is MDHEN and CDR2 is SYDVKM. This CDR3 has 12 residues. V shed 2 bases and J shed 5 bases, with 6 bases lying between them. In DNA, the CDR3 is TGTGCCAGCAGTTTAACAGCTTATGGCTACACCTTC. This sequence encodes CASSLTAYGYTF.